These 2 T cell receptor beta chains were sequenced from one sample in a study of response to subunit inactivated influenza vaccine. A single record per CDR3 protein comes from TCRdb applying MiXCR to the RT-PCR reads. The repertoire includes hundreds of thousands of distinct CDR3 sequences, around a sixth of them detected once, and roughly a tenth sits in the top ten. The sample in question was PBMCs from blood, obtained about 5 days after vaccination. The receptors originated from a man aged 50-60 years who received an inactivated influenza vaccine.

This clonotype was picked up a small number of times. The chain couples TRBV11-1 to TRBJ2-1; tentatively, D is TRBD2 (5 bases). Germline CDR1 SGHAT, CDR2 FQDESV (reference sequence). V lost 4 bases and J lost 1, with 11 bases in between. CDR3 length: 15 amino acids. This CDR3 is CASSSESGSYNEQFF. The CDR3 DNA follows: TGTGCCAGCAGCTCCGAGTCGGGGTCCTACAATGAGCAGTTCTTC.

This clonotype was seen repeatedly, ten times or more. This rearrangement joins TRBV5-1 to TRBJ1-2; D gene unclear. The CDR3 has 13 residues. Deletions cut 1 base from V and 3 bases from J, with 7 bases between. The germline V gene has CDR1 SGHRS and CDR2 YFSETQ. CDR3: CASSLSEDYGYTF. CDR3 coding DNA: TGCGCCAGCAGCTTGTCCGAGGACTATGGCTACACCTTC.